The 29 T cell receptor beta chains below all came from one sample that was sequenced in a study of T cells after yellow fever vaccination. TCRdb passed the 5' RACE reads through MiXCR, listing each CDR3 protein once. Altogether tens of thousands of distinct CDR3 sequences are present, 7.7% being singletons, with the ten largest covering 35% to 45%. Here the sequenced sample was CD8+ T cells sorted from PBMCs, taken on the day of the yellow fever booster vaccination. These receptors originate from a man aged 30 to 45 who received the YFV17D yellow fever vaccine.

In nucleotides, the CDR3 is TGTGCCAGCAGCGCTAGACAGGGGAACTATGGCTACACCTTC. Its protein is CASSARQGNYGYTF. This chain uses TRBV9 with TRBJ1-2; 8 bases match TRBD1. The CDR3 runs 14 residues. The germline gives CDR1 SGDLS, CDR2 YYNGEE. After removal of 3 bases from V and 2 bases from J, the junction contained 3 bases not matched to a gene. Using reference TRBV9 and TRBJ1-2 for the parts outside the CDR3, the full variable domain is DSGVTQTPKHLITATGQRVTLRCSPRSGDLSVYWYQQSLDQGLQFLIQYYNGEERAKGNILERFSAQQFPDLHSELNLSSLELGDSALYFCASSARQGNYGYTFGSGTRLTVV.

The V and J genes are TRBV25-1 and TRBJ2-2, with D unresolved. CDR1 is MGHDK, CDR2 SYGVNS, per germline. Trimming took off 4 bases at V and 8 bases at J, with 8 bases between the two ends. This CDR3 has 12 residues. The CDR3 sequence: CASSVPQGELFF. Here the CDR3 DNA reads TGTGCCAGCAGTGTTCCTCAGGGGGAGCTGTTTTTT.

This clonotype showed up many times. The J gene is TRBJ2-2, the V gene TRBV7-2, with D tentatively TRBD2 (6 bases). With 2 bases removed from V and 8 bases from J, the gap between germline ends came to 12 bases. CDR3 length: 14 amino acids. Germline V gives CDR1 SGHTA, CDR2 FQGNSA. The CDR3 DNA follows: TGTGCCAGCAGCTTATCTGGGACTTTAGGGGAGCTGTTTTTT. Translated: CASSLSGTLGELFF.

This clonotype has more than one count but fewer than ten. The chain joins TRBV28 to TRBJ2-6; 7 bases are a match to TRBD2. This CDR3 is built from 18 residues. Per the germline V gene, CDR1 is MDHEN and CDR2 is SYDVKM. The V and J ends lost 1 base and 3 bases, in that order; junction bases with no gene match: 9. The CDR3 spells CASSLLLGGDLGANVLTF. CDR3 nucleotides: TGTGCCAGCAGTTTATTGCTGGGGGGGGATCTTGGGGCCAACGTCCTGACTTTC.

The DNA of the CDR3 is TGTGCCAGCACTTGGGGCAGGGGGAGCGAGCAGTACTTC. Residues: CASTWGRGSEQYF. V gene TRBV27 combines with J gene TRBJ2-7; 7 positions match TRBD1. The germline V gene has CDR1 MNHEY and CDR2 SMNVEV (reference sequence). The V segment lost 7 bases and the J segment 6 bases; nucleotides outside the gene matches: 9. The CDR3 length is 13 residues.

V usage is TRBV12-3 or TRBV12-4 and J usage is TRBJ1-5; D is undetermined. This CDR3 is built from 18 residues. The germline V and J ends were trimmed by 2 bases and 0 bases, with 17 bases remaining between them. CDR3: CASSLRSSRSHSNQPQHF. The CDR3 DNA reads TGTGCCAGCAGTTTAAGGTCGAGCAGGTCCCATAGCAATCAGCCCCAGCATTTT.

This clonotype was recorded a few times. This chain links TRBV12-3 or TRBV12-4 with TRBJ2-7; no clear D. V was cut by 3 bases and J by 5 bases, with 14 bases left in between. CDR3 length: 14 amino acids. The CDR3 nucleotides are TGTGCCAGCAGTTTCACAAGTCCGCCCCACGAGCAGTACTTC. Translating gives CASSFTSPPHEQYF.

J is TRBJ2-1 and V is TRBV5-6, with D hard to call. Trimming shortened V by 6 bases and J by 4 bases, and 29 bases separated the two germline ends. Per germline, CDR1 SGHDT and CDR2 YYEEEE. This CDR3 has 19 amino acids. Written as DNA, the CDR3 is TGTGCCAGCACCCCACCCCTTGTAGATACCCTTGGAAATTACAATGAGCAGTTCTTC. This gives the protein CASTPPLVDTLGNYNEQFF.

This clonotype showed up just a few times. The V and J genes are TRBV7-2 and TRBJ1-4; D unresolved. From germline, CDR1 is SGHTA and CDR2 FQGNSA. Trimming removed 0 bases from V and 11 bases from J, with 16 bases in between. CDR3 length equals 15 residues. In DNA, the CDR3 is TGTGCCAGCAGCTTAGCTGTGGGTGGGATCGAGAAACTGTTTTTT. This codes for CASSLAVGGIEKLFF.

This rearrangement joins TRBV7-6 to TRBJ2-3; 9 positions agree with TRBD1. After removal of 5 bases from V and 5 bases from J, the junction contained 11 bases not matched to a gene. CDR1 SGHVS and CDR2 FNYEAQ come from the germline V gene. This CDR3 contains 16 residues. In nucleotides, the CDR3 is TGTGCCAGCAGCCCACTACTCCTGGGACAGGGAGATACGCAGTATTTT. Its protein product is CASSPLLLGQGDTQYF.

This chain joins TRBV12-3 or TRBV12-4 and TRBJ2-7; the D gene is possibly TRBD2 (5 bases). The germline V and J ends were trimmed by 5 bases and 3 bases, with 11 bases remaining between them. CDR3 size: 13 residues. CDR3 protein: CASSVSGYYEQYF. The DNA for the CDR3 is TGTGCCAGCAGTGTAAGCGGTTACTACGAGCAGTACTTC.

The J gene is TRBJ2-6, the V gene TRBV27; 8 nucleotides agree with TRBD1. The ends lost 5 bases at V and 0 bases at J; junction bases unmatched: 9. This CDR3 has 18 amino acids. CDR1 MNHEY and CDR2 SMNVEV come from the germline V gene (reference sequence). Here the CDR3 reads CASSPTGTGGSGANVLTF. The CDR3, as DNA: TGTGCCAGCAGTCCTACCGGGACAGGAGGCTCTGGGGCCAACGTCCTGACTTTC.

This clonotype has only a few counts. This chain uses TRBV20-1 with TRBJ2-1, with 7 bases aligning to TRBD2. The CDR3 is 14 amino acids. The germline CDR1 and CDR2 sequences are DFQATT and SNEGSKA (reference sequence). Unmatched junction bases numbered 3, after V lost 1 base and J lost 3 bases. The chain's CDR3 is CSARVTGGYNEQFF. DNA for the CDR3: TGCAGTGCTAGAGTGACGGGAGGCTACAATGAGCAGTTCTTC.

Turning to this clonotype: One end of the junction varies from germline; a read error may be responsible. The chain links TRBV7-9 to TRBJ2-7; 9 nucleotides match TRBD1. Germline loops: CDR1 SEHNR, CDR2 FQNEAQ (reference sequence). The CDR3 has 14 amino acids. The CDR3 loop is CASSRTGAAYGQYF. The CDR3 coding sequence is TGTGCCAGCAGCCGGACAGGGGCGGCCTACGGGCAGTACTTC.

This chain connects TRBV19 to TRBJ2-3; D remains ambiguous. Per the germline V gene, CDR1 is LNHDA and CDR2 is SQIVND (reference sequence). Trimming removed 6 bases from V and 0 bases from J, with 10 bases in between. The CDR3 consists of 14 residues. The CDR3 region has the DNA TGTGCCAGTAGCCGATACTCTAGCACAGATACGCAGTATTTT. This encodes CASSRYSSTDTQYF.

This clonotype was seen a handful of times. V usage is TRBV6-2 or TRBV6-3 and J usage is TRBJ2-3; TRBD2 aligns across 8 bases. The germline CDR1 and CDR2 sequences are MNHEY and SVGEGT. The CDR3 runs to 14 residues. J lost 6 bases, V lost 6 bases, and 8 bases had no gene match. As DNA, the CDR3 is TGTGCCAGCAGCGAGCGGGAGATTTTTGATACGCAGTATTTT. This translates into CASSEREIFDTQYF.

The chain combines TRBV19 with TRBJ1-5; maybe TRBD1 (6 bases). Deletions cut 1 base from V and 7 bases from J, with 17 bases between. The germline CDR1 and CDR2 sequences are LNHDA and SQIVND (reference sequence). The CDR3 covers 16 residues. The CDR3 spells CASSIVSRGAEQPQHF. The DNA for the CDR3 is TGTGCCAGTAGTATAGTATCTCGGGGGGCTGAACAGCCCCAGCATTTT.

The chain combines TRBV27 with TRBJ2-7, with TRBD2 matching 9 bases. The CDR3 has 15 amino acids. Germline values: CDR1 MNHEY, CDR2 SMNVEV (reference sequence). J gave up 5 bases and V 7 bases, and 12 bases lay outside the gene matches. The CDR3 DNA reads as TGTGCCAGCACCCCCCATGGGCGGGAGGGCGACGAGCAGTACTTC. It encodes CASTPHGREGDEQYF.

This clonotype was counted ten times or more. This rearrangement joins TRBV5-1 to TRBJ2-5, with 11 nucleotides matching TRBD1. The CDR3 totals 15 residues. V lost 4 bases and J lost 4; bases outside the gene matches: 6. Germline lookup yields CDR1 SGHRS and CDR2 YFSETQ. The CDR3 loop is CASSPAGTGGETQYF. The CDR3 DNA follows: TGCGCCAGCAGCCCGGCCGGGACAGGGGGAGAGACCCAGTACTTC.

The sample holds a few counts of this clonotype. The CDR3 DNA is TGTGCCAGCAGTGAACAGCCCGATCAGCCCCAGCATTTT. Protein product: CASSEQPDQPQHF. The J gene is TRBJ1-5, the V gene TRBV5-4; D is unclear. The CDR3 contains 13 residues. Germline-derived CDR1 and CDR2 are SGHNT and YYREEE (reference sequence). V was pared by 5 bases and J by 5 bases, with 11 bases between.

This clonotype was counted ten times or more. This chain links TRBV2 with TRBJ2-7; unclear D gene. The CDR3 loop spans 13 amino acids. The germline gives CDR1 SNHLY, CDR2 FYNNEI. V was clipped by 2 bases and J by 2 bases, with 7 bases between them. CDR3: CASSESAAYEQYF. CDR3 coding DNA: TGTGCCAGCAGTGAATCTGCTGCCTACGAGCAGTACTTC.

Only a few counts were recorded for this clonotype. The rearrangement links TRBV7-2 to TRBJ1-1; D is perhaps TRBD1 (6 bases). CDR3 length: 17 residues. CDR1 is SGHTA and CDR2 is FQGNSA in the germline V gene. The V end was cut by 4 bases, the J end by 6 bases, with 24 bases between. The CDR3 sequence: CASSSAASWERGAEAFF. DNA for the CDR3: TGTGCCAGCAGCTCAGCCGCGTCCTGGGAGAGGGGGGCTGAAGCTTTCTTT.

The sample holds a few counts of this clonotype. The V call is TRBV18, the J call TRBJ2-7, with a possible D match to TRBD2 (6 bases). V shed 2 bases and J shed 2 bases, with 19 bases lying between them. Germline V CDR1 and CDR2: KGHSH, LQKENI. There are 17 residues in the CDR3. The CDR3 nucleotides read TGTGCCAGCTCACCATGGCGGGATTCGGCCCCCACCTACGAGCAGTACTTC. Its protein is CASSPWRDSAPTYEQYF.

In its sample, this clonotype was seen many times. The chain uses TRBV12-3 or TRBV12-4 and TRBJ2-2, with D possibly matching TRBD2 (7 bases). The CDR3 spans 13 residues. Trimming stripped 5 bases from V and 6 bases from J, with 10 bases between. The DNA for the CDR3 is TGTGCCAGCAGTCCCGGGGGGCCCGGGGAGCTGTTTTTT. This gives the protein CASSPGGPGELFF.

In this sample, this clonotype turned up a few times. The genes are TRBV27 and TRBJ2-1; perhaps TRBD1 as D (5 bases). V was cut by 1 base and J by 2 bases, with 12 bases left in between. Germline values: CDR1 MNHEY, CDR2 SMNVEV (reference sequence). CDR3 length: 16 residues. In DNA form, the CDR3 reads TGTGCCAGCAGTTTATTAGGGGTAGCTACCTACAATGAGCAGTTCTTC. This translates into CASSLLGVATYNEQFF.

This clonotype has more than one count but fewer than ten. The chain uses TRBV20-1 and TRBJ2-1, with D perhaps TRBD2 (6 bases). The CDR3 runs 16 residues. CDR1 is DFQATT, CDR2 SNEGSKA, per germline (reference sequence). The CDR3 region has the DNA TGCAGCATACCTCCTTCTGGCGGGAAACGCTACAATGAGCAGTTCTTC. It specifies CSIPPSGGKRYNEQFF.

The chain uses TRBV3-1 and TRBJ2-2; D is unresolved. Germline lookup yields CDR1 LGHDT and CDR2 YNNKEL (reference sequence). The CDR3 consists of 15 residues. V lost 2 bases, J lost 3 bases, and 10 bases lay in between. This CDR3 reads CASSQPTPYTGELFF. CDR3 coding DNA: TGTGCCAGCAGCCAACCGACTCCATACACCGGGGAGCTGTTTTTT.

The table lists this clonotype with many counts. This chain joins TRBV20-1 and TRBJ2-7, with D possibly being TRBD1 or TRBD2 (5 bases each). Per the germline V gene, CDR1 is DFQATT and CDR2 is SNEGSKA (reference sequence). V shed 0 bases and J shed 6 bases, with 21 bases lying between them. The CDR3 runs 16 residues. This CDR3 reads CSARDSGLGAVGEQYF. Here the CDR3 DNA reads TGCAGTGCTAGAGATTCAGGACTTGGGGCCGTTGGCGAGCAGTACTTC.

This clonotype was seen a handful of times. The chain recombines TRBV27 with TRBJ1-6, with 7 bases aligning to TRBD1. Germline values: CDR1 MNHEY, CDR2 SMNVEV (reference sequence). Trimming took 5 bases from V and 6 from J; bases not matched to a gene: 7. The CDR3 is made up of 15 amino acids. This CDR3 is CASSVTGQSNSPLHF. CDR3 sequence (DNA): TGTGCCAGCAGTGTAACGGGACAGAGTAATTCACCCCTCCACTTT.